This passage covers 24 T cell receptor beta chains from one sample sequenced in a study of shared clonotypes between healthy human individuals. The table came from immunoSEQ multiplex PCR; TCRdb's copy has only in-frame clones and leaves some out. The table lists 1.5 million to 2.5 million clones, about 95% of them singletons. Only CD45RO-negative cells positively selected for CCR7 counted as naive CD8 cells, so terminally differentiated effector memory CD45RA+ cells were excluded. Source material: naive CD8+ T cells sorted from blood. Receptor source: a man between 18 and 35 years old in good health.

This chain connects TRBV5-6 to TRBJ1-5; a possible D gene is TRBD1 (6 bases). Per the germline V gene, CDR1 is SGHDT and CDR2 is YYEEEE. CDR3 length equals 17 residues. With 0 bases removed from V and 0 bases from J, the gap between germline ends came to 13 bases. CDR3 nucleotides: TGTGCCAGCAGCTTGGGGACAGCTAACCCTAGCAATCAGCCCCAGCATTTT. Translation: CASSLGTANPSNQPQHF.

This clone was found once. The chain combines TRBV27 with TRBJ2-7; 11 bases agree with TRBD2. J was trimmed by 0 bases and V by 4 bases; bases with no gene match: 8. This CDR3 comprises 17 residues. The germline CDR1 and CDR2 sequences are MNHEY and SMNVEV (reference sequence). CDR3 coding DNA: TGTGCCAGCAGTTCCAGACTAGCGGGGATAAGCTCCTACGAGCAGTACTTC. The encoded protein is CASSSRLAGISSYEQYF.

This chain connects TRBV2 to TRBJ1-2, with 9 bases fitting TRBD1. Trimming took 0 bases from V and 4 from J; bases not matched to a gene: 12. CDR1 and CDR2 (germline): SNHLY, FYNNEI. There are 18 residues in the CDR3. The CDR3 reads CASSEALQGTGSVYGYTF. The DNA for the CDR3 is TGTGCCAGCAGTGAAGCGCTTCAGGGGACAGGGAGCGTCTATGGCTACACCTTC.

V and J are TRBV6-5 and TRBJ1-2; TRBD1 is a possible D gene (5 bases). The CDR3 sequence is 13 residues long. Germline CDR1 is MNHEY and CDR2 is SVGAGI. Between the trimmed V and J ends, which lost 6 bases and 6 bases, there was a span of 14 bases. CDR3 amino acids: CASSLGETHGYTF. The CDR3 region has the DNA TGTGCCAGCAGCTTAGGGGAGACGCATGGCTACACCTTC.

The V and J genes are TRBV5-4 and TRBJ2-3; D perhaps matches TRBD2 (5 bases). The CDR3 is 11 residues long. Trimming took 5 bases from V and 6 from J, leaving 7 bases between them. Germline assignment: CDR1 SGHNT and CDR2 YYREEE (reference sequence). The CDR3 sequence: CASRLADTQYF. CDR3 DNA sequence: TGTGCCAGCAGGCTAGCTGATACGCAGTATTTT.

The V and J genes are TRBV5-1 and TRBJ1-6; 8 nucleotides line up with TRBD1. Losses at the gene ends were 2 bases for V and 10 bases for J; bases not matched to a gene: 8. CDR1 and CDR2 (germline): SGHRS, YFSETQ. This CDR3 is 15 amino acids long. CDR3 DNA sequence: TGCGCCAGCAGCTTAGACAGGGGTGTCAGGTCACCCCTCCACTTT. This codes for CASSLDRGVRSPLHF.

V is TRBV4-2 and J is TRBJ1-3, with unresolved D. The CDR3 loop spans 17 amino acids. Germline loops: CDR1 LGHNA, CDR2 YNFKEQ. V gave up 1 base and J gave up 0 bases, with 13 bases separating them. Here the CDR3 DNA reads TGTGCCAGCAGCCAAGCCGGGCAGGAGAGCTCTGGAAACACCATATATTTT. Translating it yields CASSQAGQESSGNTIYF.

The gene calls are TRBV6-5 and TRBJ1-1; 9 bases line up with TRBD1. CDR1 is MNHEY and CDR2 is SVGAGI in the germline V gene. With V trimmed by 6 bases and J by 8 bases, 4 bases remained unmatched. The CDR3 sequence is 12 residues long. The CDR3 protein is CASSMTGGEAFF. The CDR3 bases are TGTGCCAGCAGCATGACAGGGGGGGAAGCTTTCTTT.

Details on this clone: The sample has other DNA sequences that encode this CDR3 too. The rearrangement links TRBV19 to TRBJ1-3; TRBD1 is a possible D gene (5 bases). The CDR3 covers 15 residues. Trimming took off 1 base at V and 0 bases at J, with 7 bases between the two ends. Germline assignment: CDR1 LNHDA and CDR2 SQIVND (reference sequence). CDR3 amino acids: CASSIGGTSGNTIYF. DNA of the CDR3: TGTGCCAGTAGTATAGGGGGGACCTCTGGAAACACCATATATTTT.

The rearrangement links TRBV7-9 to TRBJ2-7; 7 bases agree with TRBD2. The CDR3 is 16 amino acids. Trimming cost V 1 base and J 4 bases; bases outside gene matches: 10. CDR1 and CDR2 from the germline V gene are SEHNR and FQNEAQ (reference sequence). CDR3 region: CASSLVDERGLYEQYF. Here the CDR3 DNA reads TGTGCCAGCAGCTTAGTCGACGAGCGGGGCCTTTACGAGCAGTACTTC.

The chain carries TRBV15 and TRBJ2-3; no reliable D call. Germline CDR1 LNHNV, CDR2 YYDKDF (reference sequence). Trimming took off 0 bases at V and 0 bases at J, with 7 bases between the two ends. The CDR3 totals 15 residues. The CDR3 bases are TGTGCCACCAGCAGAGAGGGCGGCAGCACAGATACGCAGTATTTT. Its translation is CATSREGGSTDTQYF.

In DNA, the CDR3 is TGTGCCAGCAGCGTAGGCATTTGGGGGCCCCAGCATTTT. Encoded protein: CASSVGIWGPQHF. The chain uses TRBV9 and TRBJ1-5, with unresolved D. Germline V gene data show CDR1 as SGDLS and CDR2 as YYNGEE. V was shortened by 0 bases and J by 9 bases, with 10 bases between the two germline ends. This CDR3 comprises 13 residues.

This rearrangement joins TRBV27 to TRBJ1-6; no firm D call. Germline CDR1 and CDR2: MNHEY and SMNVEV (reference sequence). The V end lost 1 base, the J end lost 0 bases, and 7 bases lay between the germline ends. CDR3 length: 16 residues. Here the CDR3 reads CASSLYQSSYNSPLHF. DNA for the CDR3: TGTGCCAGCAGTTTATACCAGAGCTCCTATAATTCACCCCTCCACTTT.

The V call is TRBV18, the J call TRBJ2-2, with unresolved D. V was cut by 6 bases and J by 7 bases, with 12 bases left in between. This CDR3 spans 13 amino acids. Germline V lookup: CDR1 KGHSH, CDR2 LQKENI. CDR3 in amino acids: CASSDISVGELFF. Here the CDR3 DNA reads TGTGCCAGCTCCGATATCTCGGTCGGGGAGCTGTTTTTT.

This rearrangement joins TRBV4-1 to TRBJ2-5; D is unclear. V was shortened by 3 bases and J by 3 bases, with 8 bases between the two germline ends. CDR1 and CDR2 from the germline V gene are MGHRA and YSYEKL. The CDR3 length is 13 residues. The DNA for the CDR3 is TGCGCCAGCAGCCACGACGGTGAAGAGACCCAGTACTTC. Residues: CASSHDGEETQYF.

This chain connects TRBV7-9 to TRBJ2-7, with 7 bases identical to TRBD2. Per germline, CDR1 SEHNR and CDR2 FQNEAQ (reference sequence). The CDR3 has 14 residues. The trim removed 0 bases at V and 3 bases at J, leaving 2 bases unmatched. Here the CDR3 reads CASSLALADYEQYF. As DNA, the CDR3 is TGTGCCAGCAGCTTAGCGCTAGCGGACTACGAGCAGTACTTC.

The chain uses TRBV27 and TRBJ2-3; 12 nucleotides line up with TRBD2. This CDR3 spans 17 amino acids. Germline values: CDR1 MNHEY, CDR2 SMNVEV (reference sequence). The junction had 4 bases not matched to a gene; V was cut back by 2 bases and J by 1 base. The CDR3 loop reads CASSLLAGGPGTDTQYF. The CDR3 nucleotides are TGTGCCAGCAGTTTACTAGCGGGAGGGCCTGGCACAGATACGCAGTATTTT.

The CDR3 DNA sequence: TGTGCCAGCAGCTTAGCGCTAGCGGGGGGACTCACAGATACGCAGTATTTT. As protein: CASSLALAGGLTDTQYF. V is TRBV11-2 and J is TRBJ2-3, with 11 bases aligning to TRBD2. This CDR3 has 17 amino acids. Germline assignment: CDR1 SGHAT and CDR2 FQNNGV. V dropped 1 base and J dropped 2; count of bases not matched to a gene: 5.

The chain combines TRBV6-5 with TRBJ2-7; 7 nucleotides align to TRBD1. Trimming removed 8 bases from V and 2 bases from J; junction bases left unmatched: 6. CDR3 size: 13 residues. Germline V gene lookup returns CDR1 MNHEY and CDR2 SVGAGI. Here the CDR3 DNA reads TGTGCCAGCGCCGAGGGGGCAGCCTACGAGCAGTACTTC. Translating gives CASAEGAAYEQYF.

CDR3 residues: CASSYTGGGYEQYF. CDR3 coding DNA: TGTGCCAGCAGTTACACGGGAGGGGGGTACGAGCAGTACTTC. The chain employs TRBV6-5 and TRBJ2-7; 8 bases fit TRBD2. The V gene's germline CDR1 is MNHEY and CDR2 SVGAGI. The CDR3 extends over 14 amino acids. J was trimmed by 4 bases and V by 2 bases; bases with no gene match: 4.

About this clone: The germline gene is not matched at one end of the junction; a read error may be the cause. The chain links TRBV10-2 to TRBJ2-5, with 9 bases aligning to TRBD2. Germline values: CDR1 WSHSY, CDR2 SAAADI. The CDR3 is made up of 14 amino acids. The CDR3 loop reads CASRGRGGQGTQYF. For the CDR3, the DNA is TGCGCCAGCAGGGGGCGGGGGGGCCAAGGGACCCAGTACTTC.

The chain uses TRBV29-1 and TRBJ2-3; 9 positions match TRBD2. The trim removed 0 bases at V and 0 bases at J, leaving 10 bases unmatched. Germline V gives CDR1 SQVTM, CDR2 ANQGSEA. The CDR3 length is 18 residues. In DNA, the CDR3 is TGCAGCGTTGAAGACCGCGCGGGAGGGAAACTTAGCACAGATACGCAGTATTTT. This sequence encodes CSVEDRAGGKLSTDTQYF.

The chain has TRBV7-9 and TRBJ1-6; possible D gene TRBD1, 6 bases. Trimming shortened V by 5 bases and J by 9 bases, and 20 bases separated the two germline ends. The CDR3 length is 16 residues. In germline, CDR1 is SEHNR, CDR2 FQNEAQ (reference sequence). CDR3 sequence reads: CASSPDTGQWGSPLHF. The CDR3 bases are TGTGCCAGCAGCCCCGACACTGGACAGTGGGGTTCACCCCTCCACTTT.

On this clone itself: The same CDR3 is also encoded by other DNA sequences in this sample. J is TRBJ1-1 and V is TRBV7-9, with no clear D. The CDR3 consists of 11 residues. V lost 3 bases, J lost 6 bases, and 5 bases lay in between. CDR1 is SEHNR, CDR2 FQNEAQ, per germline (reference sequence). CDR3 DNA: TGTGCCAGCAGCTTCTCCTCTGAAGCTTTCTTT. Its protein is CASSFSSEAFF.